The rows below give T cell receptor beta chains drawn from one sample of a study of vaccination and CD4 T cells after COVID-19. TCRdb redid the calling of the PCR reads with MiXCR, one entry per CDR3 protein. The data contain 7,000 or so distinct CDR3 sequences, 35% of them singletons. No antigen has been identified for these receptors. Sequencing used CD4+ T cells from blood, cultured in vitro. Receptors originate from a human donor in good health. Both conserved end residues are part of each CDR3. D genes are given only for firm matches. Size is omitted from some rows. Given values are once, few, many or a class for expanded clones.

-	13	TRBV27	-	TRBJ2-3	CASSSRLADTQYF	TGTGCCAGCAGTTCTCGGCTAGCGGATACGCAGTATTTT
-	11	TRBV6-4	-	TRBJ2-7	CASSGLYEQYF	TGTGCCAGCAGCGGCCTCTACGAGCAGTACTTC
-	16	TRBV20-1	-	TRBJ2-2	CSARDVGPANTGELFF	TGCAGTGCTAGAGATGTGGGTCCCGCGAACACCGGGGAGCTGTTTTTT
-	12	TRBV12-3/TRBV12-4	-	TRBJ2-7	CASSLNGYEQYF	TGTGCCAGCAGTTTAAACGGGTACGAGCAGTACTTC
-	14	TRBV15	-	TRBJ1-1	CATSRDPGNTEAFF	TGTGCCACCAGCAGAGATCCGGGGAACACTGAAGCTTTCTTT
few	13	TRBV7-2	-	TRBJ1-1	CASSFTVNTEAFF	TGTGCCAGCAGCTTTACAGTGAACACTGAAGCTTTCTTT
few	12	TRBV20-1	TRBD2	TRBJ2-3	CSAHRGADTQYF	TGCAGTGCTCATCGGGGGGCAGATACGCAGTATTTT
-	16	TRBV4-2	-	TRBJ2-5	CASSPRGRGEQETQYF	TGTGCCAGCAGCCCAAGGGGTAGGGGGGAACAAGAGACCCAGTACTTC
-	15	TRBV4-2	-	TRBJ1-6	CASSQVWQGNSPLHF	TGTGCCAGCAGCCAAGTTTGGCAGGGAAACTCACCCCTCCACTTT
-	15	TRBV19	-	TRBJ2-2	CASSESERVTGELFF	TGTGCCAGTAGTGAGTCGGAGCGGGTCACCGGGGAGCTGTTTTTT
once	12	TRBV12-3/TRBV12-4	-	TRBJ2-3	CASSLRGDTQYF	TGTGCCAGCAGTCTGAGGGGAGATACGCAGTATTTT
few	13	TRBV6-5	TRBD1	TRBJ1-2	CASSSTGAYGYTF	TGTGCCAGCAGTTCGACAGGGGCCTATGGCTACACCTTC
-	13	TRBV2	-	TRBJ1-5	CANRGGLDQPQHF	TGTGCCAACCGGGGAGGCTTGGACCAGCCCCAGCATTTT
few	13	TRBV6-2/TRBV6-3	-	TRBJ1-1	CASRQTGYTEAFF	TGTGCCAGCAGACAAACAGGATATACTGAAGCTTTCTTT
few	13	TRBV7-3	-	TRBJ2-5	CASSLNGGETQYF	TGTGCCAGCAGCTTAAATGGCGGGGAGACCCAGTACTTC
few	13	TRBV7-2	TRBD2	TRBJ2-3	CASSPVRGVTQYF	TGTGCCAGCAGCCCAGTCCGGGGGGTCACGCAGTATTTT
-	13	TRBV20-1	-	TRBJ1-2	CSAIYDRPYGYTF	TGCAGTGCTATCTACGACAGACCATATGGCTACACCTTC
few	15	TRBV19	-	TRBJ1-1	CASSPPWGANTEAFF	TGTGCCAGTAGTCCCCCGTGGGGGGCGAACACTGAAGCTTTCTTT
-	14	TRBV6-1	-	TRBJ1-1	CASIGGYMNTEAFF	TGTGCCAGCATTGGGGGGTACATGAACACTGAAGCTTTCTTT
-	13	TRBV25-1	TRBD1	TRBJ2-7	CASRETGGYEQYF	TGTGCCAGCAGGGAGACAGGGGGCTACGAGCAGTACTTC